What follows describes a single T cell receptor beta chain. Original processing notes: Nucleated cell counts were estimated from reference gene primer amplification. The repertoire was sequenced with immunoSEQ multiplex PCR; TCRdb's copy has only in-frame clones and lacks some. Clonal size and the V and J genes are those of that table, whereas D and trimming came from the DNA. This table holds some 90,000 clones, 70% to 85% found once. This specimen belongs to a study of blood T cell repertoires in COVID-19. Study-level information: The United States, Italy and Spain provided the acute and convalescent COVID-19 samples. From T cells, B-cell-depleted T cells, or PBMCs came the material, which was cDNA or gDNA.

CDR1 and CDR2 from the germline V gene are LGHNA and YSLEER. This CDR3 has 16 residues. The ends lost 1 base at V and 6 bases at J; junction bases unmatched: 6. This sequence joins TRBV4-3 and TRBJ1-5; 10 bases are shared with TRBD1. Sequencing input: peripheral blood. The sequence was collected from a woman aged 60-70 years in a cohort sampled during active or convalescent COVID-19. CDR3 nucleotides: TGCGCCAGCAGCCAAGGGGAATGGGACAGGGGTCAGCCCCAGCATTTT. Its protein product is CASSQGEWDRGQPQHF.